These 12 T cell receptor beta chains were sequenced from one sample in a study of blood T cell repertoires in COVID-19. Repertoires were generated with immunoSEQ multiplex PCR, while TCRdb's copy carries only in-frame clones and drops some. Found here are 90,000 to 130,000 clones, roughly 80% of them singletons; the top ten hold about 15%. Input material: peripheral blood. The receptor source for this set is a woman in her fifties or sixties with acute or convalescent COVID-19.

CDR3 coding DNA: TGCGCCAGCAGCTTGTGGCAGACGAACACCGGGGAGCTGTTTTTT. Its protein product is CASSLWQTNTGELFF. The chain employs TRBV5-1 and TRBJ2-2; unclear D gene. Germline CDR1 reads SGHRS; CDR2 reads YFSETQ. The CDR3 sequence is 15 residues long. Trimming shortened V by 1 base and J by 0 bases, and 7 bases separated the two germline ends.

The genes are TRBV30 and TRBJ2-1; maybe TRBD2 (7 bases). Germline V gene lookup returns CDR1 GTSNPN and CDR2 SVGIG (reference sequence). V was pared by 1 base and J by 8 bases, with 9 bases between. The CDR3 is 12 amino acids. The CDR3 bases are TGTGCCTGGAGTGCGGGGGGCTATGAGCAGTTCTTC. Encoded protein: CAWSAGGYEQFF.

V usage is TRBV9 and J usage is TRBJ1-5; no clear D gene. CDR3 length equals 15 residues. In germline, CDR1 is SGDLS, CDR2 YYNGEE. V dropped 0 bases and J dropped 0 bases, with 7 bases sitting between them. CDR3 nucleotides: TGTGCCAGCAGCGTAGACGCCTATAGCAATCAGCCCCAGCATTTT. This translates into CASSVDAYSNQPQHF.

The CDR3 coding sequence is TGTGCCACCAGTGACGACAGGGGTGGTCAGCCCCAGCATTTT. Translating gives CATSDDRGGQPQHF. V and J are TRBV24-1 and TRBJ1-5, with TRBD1 identical over 8 bases. Germline values: CDR1 KGHDR, CDR2 SFDVKD. The junction had 4 bases not matched to a gene; V was cut back by 4 bases and J by 6 bases. This CDR3 has 14 residues.

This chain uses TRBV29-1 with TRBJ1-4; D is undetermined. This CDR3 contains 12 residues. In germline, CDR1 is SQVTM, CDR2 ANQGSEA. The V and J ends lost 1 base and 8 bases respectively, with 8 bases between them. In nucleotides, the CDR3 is TGCAGCGTTGAAGCGGAGATGGAAAAACTGTTTTTT. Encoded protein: CSVEAEMEKLFF.

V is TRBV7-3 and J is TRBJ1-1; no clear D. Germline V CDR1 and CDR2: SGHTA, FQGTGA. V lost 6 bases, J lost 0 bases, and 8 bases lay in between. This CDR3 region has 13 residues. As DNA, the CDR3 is TGTGCCAGCAGAAGCTCTATGAACACTGAAGCTTTCTTT. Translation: CASRSSMNTEAFF. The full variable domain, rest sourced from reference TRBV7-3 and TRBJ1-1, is GAGVSQTPSNKVTEKGKYVELRCDPISGHTALYWYRQSLGQGPEFLIYFQGTGAADDSGLPNDRFFAVRPEGSVSTLKIQRTERGDSAVYLCASRSSMNTEAFFGQGTRLTVV.

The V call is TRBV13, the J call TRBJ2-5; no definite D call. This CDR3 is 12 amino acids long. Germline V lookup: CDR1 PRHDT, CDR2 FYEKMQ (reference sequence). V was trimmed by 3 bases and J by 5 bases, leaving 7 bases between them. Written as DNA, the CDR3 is TGTGCCAGCAGCTTTGTTGAGGAGACCCAGTACTTC. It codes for CASSFVEETQYF.

CDR3 DNA sequence: TGTGCCAGCAGTGAGACAGGGATAAGGGTCTGCGAGCAGTACTTC. Translating it yields CASSETGIRVCEQYF. The V call is TRBV28, the J call TRBJ2-7, with TRBD1 matching 7 bases. Germline trimming cut 5 bases from V and 6 bases from J; bases unmatched to any gene: 13. The CDR3 covers 15 residues. CDR1 and CDR2 from the germline V gene are MDHEN and SYDVKM.

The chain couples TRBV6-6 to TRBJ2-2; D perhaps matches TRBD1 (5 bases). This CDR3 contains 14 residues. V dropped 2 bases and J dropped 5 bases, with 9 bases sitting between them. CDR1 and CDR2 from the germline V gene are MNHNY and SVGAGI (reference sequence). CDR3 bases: TGTGCCAGCAGTTACCCTGACAGAACCGGGGAGCTGTTTTTT. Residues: CASSYPDRTGELFF.

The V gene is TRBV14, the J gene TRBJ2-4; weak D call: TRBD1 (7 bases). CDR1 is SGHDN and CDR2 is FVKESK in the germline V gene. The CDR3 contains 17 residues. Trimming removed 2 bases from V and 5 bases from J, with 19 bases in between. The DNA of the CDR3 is TGTGCCAGCAGCCAATACGCTGGGGGGACAGACCAAAACATTCAGTACTTC. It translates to CASSQYAGGTDQNIQYF.

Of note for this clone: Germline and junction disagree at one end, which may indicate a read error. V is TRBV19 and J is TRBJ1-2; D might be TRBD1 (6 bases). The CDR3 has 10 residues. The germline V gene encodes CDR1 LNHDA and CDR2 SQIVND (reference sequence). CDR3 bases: TGTGCCAGTAGTCTCCGGACAGATTACTTC. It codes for CASSLRTDYF. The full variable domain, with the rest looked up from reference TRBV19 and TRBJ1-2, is DGGITQSPKYLFRKEGQNVTLSCEQNLNHDAMYWYRQDPGQGLRLIYYSQIVNDFQKGDIAEGYSVSREKKESFPLTVTSAQKNPTAFYLCASSLRTDYFGSGTRLTVV.

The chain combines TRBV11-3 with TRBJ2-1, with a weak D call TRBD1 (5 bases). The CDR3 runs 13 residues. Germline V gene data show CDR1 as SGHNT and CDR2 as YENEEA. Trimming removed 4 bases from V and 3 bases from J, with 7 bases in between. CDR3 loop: CASSSRVYNEQFF. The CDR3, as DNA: TGTGCCAGCAGCTCCAGGGTCTACAATGAGCAGTTCTTC.